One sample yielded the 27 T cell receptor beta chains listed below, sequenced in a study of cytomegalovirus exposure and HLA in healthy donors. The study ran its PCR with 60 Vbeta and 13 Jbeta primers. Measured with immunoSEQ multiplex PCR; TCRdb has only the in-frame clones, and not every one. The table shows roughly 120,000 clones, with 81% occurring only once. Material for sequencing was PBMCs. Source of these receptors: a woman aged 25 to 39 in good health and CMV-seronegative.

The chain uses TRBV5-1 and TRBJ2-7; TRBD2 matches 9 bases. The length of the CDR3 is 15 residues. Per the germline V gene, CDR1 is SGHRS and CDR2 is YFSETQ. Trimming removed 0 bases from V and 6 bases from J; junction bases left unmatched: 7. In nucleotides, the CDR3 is TGCGCCAGCAGCTTGGCGGGAGCGGGGGGTGCCGAGCAGTACTTC. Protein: CASSLAGAGGAEQYF. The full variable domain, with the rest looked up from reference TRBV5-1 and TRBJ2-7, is KAGVTQTPRYLIKTRGQQVTLSCSPISGHRSVSWYQQTPGQGLQFLFEYFSETQRNKGNFPGRFSGRQFSNSRSEMNVSTLELGDSALYLCASSLAGAGGAEQYFGPGTRLTVT.

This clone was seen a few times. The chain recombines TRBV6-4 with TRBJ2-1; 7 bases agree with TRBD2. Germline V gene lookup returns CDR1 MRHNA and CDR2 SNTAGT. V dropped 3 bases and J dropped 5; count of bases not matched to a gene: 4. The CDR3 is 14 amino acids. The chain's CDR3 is CASSERERDNEQFF. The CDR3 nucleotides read TGTGCCAGCAGTGAGCGGGAGCGGGACAATGAGCAGTTCTTC.

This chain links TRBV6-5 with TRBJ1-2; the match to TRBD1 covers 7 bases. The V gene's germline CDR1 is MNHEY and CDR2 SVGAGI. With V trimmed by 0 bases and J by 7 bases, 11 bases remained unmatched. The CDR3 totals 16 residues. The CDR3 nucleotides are TGTGCCAGCAGTTACTCGAGGGTCCAGGGGGTTTTTGGCTACACCTTC. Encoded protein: CASSYSRVQGVFGYTF.

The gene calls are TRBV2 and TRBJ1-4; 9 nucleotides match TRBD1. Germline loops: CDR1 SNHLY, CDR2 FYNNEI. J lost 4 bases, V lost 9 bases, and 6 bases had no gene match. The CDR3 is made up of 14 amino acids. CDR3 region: CASTGQGFNEKLFF. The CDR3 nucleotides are TGTGCCAGTACGGGACAGGGTTTTAATGAAAAACTGTTTTTT.

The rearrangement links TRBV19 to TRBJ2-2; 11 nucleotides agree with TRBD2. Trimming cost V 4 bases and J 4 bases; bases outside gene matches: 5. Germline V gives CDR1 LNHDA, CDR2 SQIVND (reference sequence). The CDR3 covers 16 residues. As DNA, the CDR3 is TGTGCCAGTAGTAGACGACTAGCGGGAAGCACCGGGGAGCTGTTTTTT. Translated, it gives CASSRRLAGSTGELFF.

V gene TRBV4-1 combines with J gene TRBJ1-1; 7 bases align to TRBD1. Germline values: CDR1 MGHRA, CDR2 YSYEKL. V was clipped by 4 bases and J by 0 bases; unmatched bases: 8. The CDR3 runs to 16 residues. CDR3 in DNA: TGCGCCAGCAGCCTAAGGACAGGAGATTTGAACACTGAAGCTTTCTTT. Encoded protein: CASSLRTGDLNTEAFF.

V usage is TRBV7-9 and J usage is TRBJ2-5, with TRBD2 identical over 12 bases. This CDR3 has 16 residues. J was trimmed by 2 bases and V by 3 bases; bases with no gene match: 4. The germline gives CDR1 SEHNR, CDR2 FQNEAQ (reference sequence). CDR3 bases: TGTGCCAGCAGCTTGATGCTAGCGGGGGGGCAAGAGACCCAGTACTTC. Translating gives CASSLMLAGGQETQYF. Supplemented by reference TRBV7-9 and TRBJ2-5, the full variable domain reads DTGVSQNPRHKITKRGQNVTFRCDPISEHNRLYWYRQTLGQGPEFLTYFQNEAQLEKSRLLSDRFSAERPKGSFSTLEIQRTEQGDSAMYLCASSLMLAGGQETQYFGPGTRLLVL.

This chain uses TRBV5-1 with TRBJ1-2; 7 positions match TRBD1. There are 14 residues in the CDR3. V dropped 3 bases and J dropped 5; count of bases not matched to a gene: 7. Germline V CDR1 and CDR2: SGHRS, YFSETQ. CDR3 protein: CASSSTGTGYGYTF. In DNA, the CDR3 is TGCGCCAGCAGCTCGACAGGGACGGGATATGGCTACACCTTC.

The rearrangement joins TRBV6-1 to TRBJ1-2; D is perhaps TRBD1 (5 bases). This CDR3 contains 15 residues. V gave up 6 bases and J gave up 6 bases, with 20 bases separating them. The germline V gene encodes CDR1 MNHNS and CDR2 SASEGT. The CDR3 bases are TGTGCCAGCAGCCCCAGGGTCAGCACGCAAGATGGCTACACCTTC. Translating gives CASSPRVSTQDGYTF.

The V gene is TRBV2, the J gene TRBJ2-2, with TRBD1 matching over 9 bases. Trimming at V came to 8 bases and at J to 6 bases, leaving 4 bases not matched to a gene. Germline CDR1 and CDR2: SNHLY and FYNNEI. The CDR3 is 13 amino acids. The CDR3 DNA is TGTGCCAGCGAGACAGGGGGACCCGGGGAGCTGTTTTTT. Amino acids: CASETGGPGELFF.

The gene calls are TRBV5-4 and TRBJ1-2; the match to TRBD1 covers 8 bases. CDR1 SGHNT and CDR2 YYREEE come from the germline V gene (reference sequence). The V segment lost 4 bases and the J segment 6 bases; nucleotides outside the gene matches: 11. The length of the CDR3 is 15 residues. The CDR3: CASSHPTGDKDGYTF. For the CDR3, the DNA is TGTGCCAGCAGCCACCCGACAGGGGATAAGGATGGCTACACCTTC.

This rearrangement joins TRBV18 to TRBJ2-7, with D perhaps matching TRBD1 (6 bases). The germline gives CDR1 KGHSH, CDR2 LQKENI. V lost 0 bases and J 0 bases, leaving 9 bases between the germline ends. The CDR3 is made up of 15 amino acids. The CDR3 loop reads CASSPPGAYSYEQYF. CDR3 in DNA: TGTGCCAGCTCACCACCGGGGGCCTACTCCTACGAGCAGTACTTC.

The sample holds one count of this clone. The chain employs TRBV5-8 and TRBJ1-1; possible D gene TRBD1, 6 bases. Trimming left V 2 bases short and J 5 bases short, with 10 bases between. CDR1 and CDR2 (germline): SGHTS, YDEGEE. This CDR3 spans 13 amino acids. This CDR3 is CASSLNRETEAFF. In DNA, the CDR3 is TGTGCCAGCAGCTTAAACAGGGAAACTGAAGCTTTCTTT.

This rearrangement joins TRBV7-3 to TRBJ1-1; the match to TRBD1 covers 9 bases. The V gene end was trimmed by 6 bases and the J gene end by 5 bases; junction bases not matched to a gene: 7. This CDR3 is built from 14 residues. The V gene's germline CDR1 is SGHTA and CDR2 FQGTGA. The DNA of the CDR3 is TGTGCCAGCAGGGGGGGACAGGGAGGGACTGAAGCTTTCTTT. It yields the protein CASRGGQGGTEAFF.

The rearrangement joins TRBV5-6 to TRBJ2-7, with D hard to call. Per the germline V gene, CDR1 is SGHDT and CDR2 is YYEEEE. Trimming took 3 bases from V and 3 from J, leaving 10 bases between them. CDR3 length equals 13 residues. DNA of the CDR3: TGTGCCAGCAGCTCACCCTATTTCTACGAGCAGTACTTC. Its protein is CASSSPYFYEQYF.

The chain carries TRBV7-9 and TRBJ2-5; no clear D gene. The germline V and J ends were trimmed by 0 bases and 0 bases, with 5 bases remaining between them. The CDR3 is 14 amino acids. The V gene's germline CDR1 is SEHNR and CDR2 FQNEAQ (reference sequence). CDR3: CASSLAVYQETQYF. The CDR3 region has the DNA TGTGCCAGCAGCTTAGCCGTCTACCAAGAGACCCAGTACTTC.

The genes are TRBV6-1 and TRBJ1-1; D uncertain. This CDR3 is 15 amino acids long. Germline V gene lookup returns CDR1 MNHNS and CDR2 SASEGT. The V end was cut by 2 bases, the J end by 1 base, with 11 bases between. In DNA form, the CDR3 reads TGTGCCAGCAGTGAATTGCAGGTCGAGAACACTGAAGCTTTCTTT. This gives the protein CASSELQVENTEAFF.

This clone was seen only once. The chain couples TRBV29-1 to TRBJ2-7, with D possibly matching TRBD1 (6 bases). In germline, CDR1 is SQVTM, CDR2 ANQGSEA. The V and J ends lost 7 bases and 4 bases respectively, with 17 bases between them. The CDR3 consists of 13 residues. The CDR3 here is CSAGHGVGYEQYF. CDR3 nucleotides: TGCAGCGCGGGACACGGCGTAGGGTACGAGCAGTACTTC.

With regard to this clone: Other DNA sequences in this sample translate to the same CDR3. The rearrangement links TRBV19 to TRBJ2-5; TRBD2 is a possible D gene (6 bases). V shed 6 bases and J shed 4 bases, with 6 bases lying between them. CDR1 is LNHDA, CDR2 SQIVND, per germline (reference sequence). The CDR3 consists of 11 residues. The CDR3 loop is CASRGGETQYF. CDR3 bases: TGTGCCAGTAGGGGGGGAGAGACCCAGTACTTC.

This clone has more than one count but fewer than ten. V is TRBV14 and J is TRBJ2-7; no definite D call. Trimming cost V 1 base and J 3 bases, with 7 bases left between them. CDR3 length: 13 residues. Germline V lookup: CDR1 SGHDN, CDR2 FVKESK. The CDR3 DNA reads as TGTGCCAGCAGCCAAGCACTACTCTACGAGCAGTACTTC. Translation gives CASSQALLYEQYF. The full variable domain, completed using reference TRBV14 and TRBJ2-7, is EAGVTQFPSHSVIEKGQTVTLRCDPISGHDNLYWYRRVMGKEIKFLLHFVKESKQDESGMPNNRFLAERTGGTYSTLKVQPAELEDSGVYFCASSQALLYEQYFGPGTRLTVT.

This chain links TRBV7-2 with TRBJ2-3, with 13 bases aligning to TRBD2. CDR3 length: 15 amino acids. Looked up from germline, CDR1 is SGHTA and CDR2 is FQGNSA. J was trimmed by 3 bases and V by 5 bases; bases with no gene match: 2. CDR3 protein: CASSRGLAGTDTQYF. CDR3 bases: TGTGCCAGCAGCAGGGGACTAGCGGGAACAGATACGCAGTATTTT.

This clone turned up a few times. The CDR3 region is CASSEVTGQGMGYTF. The DNA for the CDR3 is TGTGCCAGCAGTGAAGTGACCGGACAGGGGATGGGCTACACCTTC. The chain couples TRBV6-1 to TRBJ1-2; 9 positions match TRBD1. V lost 1 base and J lost 8; bases outside the gene matches: 8. This CDR3 is 15 amino acids long. The germline gives CDR1 MNHNS, CDR2 SASEGT.

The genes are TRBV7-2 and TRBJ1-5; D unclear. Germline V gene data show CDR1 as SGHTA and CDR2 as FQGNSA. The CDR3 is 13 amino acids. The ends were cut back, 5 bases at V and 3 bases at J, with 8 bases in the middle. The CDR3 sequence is CASSVQANQPQHF. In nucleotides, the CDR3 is TGTGCCAGCAGCGTGCAGGCCAATCAGCCCCAGCATTTT.

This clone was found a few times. The CDR3 DNA reads as TGTGCCAGCAGTGGAGAGGGTTCTGGAAACACCATATATTTT. This translates into CASSGEGSGNTIYF. This chain connects TRBV2 to TRBJ1-3; D gene unclear. CDR1 and CDR2 (germline): SNHLY, FYNNEI. The CDR3 spans 14 residues. Trimming left V 4 bases short and J 1 base short, with 8 bases between.

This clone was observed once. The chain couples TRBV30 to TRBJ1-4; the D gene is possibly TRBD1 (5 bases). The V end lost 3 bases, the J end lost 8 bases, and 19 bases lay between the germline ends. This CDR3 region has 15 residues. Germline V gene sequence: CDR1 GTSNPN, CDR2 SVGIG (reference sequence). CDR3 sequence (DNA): TGTGCCTGGAGCCCCTTGGGGGGTTGGGGCGAAAAACTGTTTTTT. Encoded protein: CAWSPLGGWGEKLFF.

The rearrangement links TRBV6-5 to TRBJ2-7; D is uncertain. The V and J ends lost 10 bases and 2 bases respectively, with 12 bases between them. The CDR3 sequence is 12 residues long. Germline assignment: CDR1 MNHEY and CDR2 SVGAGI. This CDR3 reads CATRVRAYEQYF. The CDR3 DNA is TGTGCCACCCGGGTCCGAGCCTACGAGCAGTACTTC.

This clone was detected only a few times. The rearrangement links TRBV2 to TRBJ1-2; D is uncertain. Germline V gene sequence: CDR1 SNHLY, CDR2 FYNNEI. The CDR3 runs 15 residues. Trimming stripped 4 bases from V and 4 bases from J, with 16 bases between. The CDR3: CASSVLGVSSYGYTF. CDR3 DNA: TGTGCCAGCAGTGTACTCGGGGTTTCGAGCTATGGCTACACCTTC. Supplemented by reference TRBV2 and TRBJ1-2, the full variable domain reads EPEVTQTPSHQVTQMGQEVILRCVPISNHLYFYWYRQILGQKVEFLVSFYNNEISEKSEIFDDQFSVERPDGSNFTLKIRSTKLEDSAMYFCASSVLGVSSYGYTFGSGTRLTVV.